This TCR beta chain was captured in a study of shared clonotypes between healthy human individuals. Sequencing was at deep level. Libraries were prepared by immunoSEQ multiplex PCR; TCRdb keeps only in-frame clonotypes and omits some of them. The repertoire consists of around 1.1 million clones, with more than 75% occurring once and the leading ten covering 0.55% to 0.7%. Study-wide results and limits: Lower generation probabilities were found for non-shared clonotypes than for those shared by all four donors. Incomplete sequencing of sorted subsets was indicated by rarefaction despite large depth.

The CDR3 sequence is 14 residues long. V was shortened by 4 bases and J by 7 bases, with 18 bases between the two germline ends. Looked up from germline, CDR1 is SGHRS and CDR2 is YFSETQ. In its sample, this clone was seen many times. Its antigen remains unknown. V gene TRBV5-1 combines with J gene TRBJ2-7, with a tentative D call TRBD1 (5 bases). The TCR sequence derives from a man younger than 35 in good health. Some clones in this sample may be carry-over from other donors' samples. Sequencing was done on a sample of memory CD4+ T cells from PBMCs. Documented subset: CD45RA-negative fraction. The CDR3 reads CASSPQQVPGEQYF. The DNA for the CDR3 is TGCGCCAGCAGCCCTCAACAGGTCCCAGGGGAGCAGTACTTC.